Following are 16 T cell receptor beta chains from one sample sequenced in a study of T cell responses to AZD1222 COVID-19 vaccine (dated by TCRdb to the early 2020s). In light of the paper, this sample's time point label describes: baseline before first vaccination. The library was generated by the immunoSEQ multiplex PCR assay. TCRdb mirrors the immuneACCESS table, restricted to in-frame sequences. Some clones are absent from its copies; in checked studies, under half trace to an unresolved V gene, and the reason for the others is unknown. The sample has over 100,000 clones on record, approximately 90% of them singletons. About a fifth of the sample is taken by the ten largest. Sequencing was performed on peripheral blood, taken on day 0 of AZD1222 vaccination. These receptors came from an adult in good health.

The V gene is TRBV6-5, the J gene TRBJ1-2; possible D gene TRBD1, 5 bases. Germline CDR1 reads MNHEY; CDR2 reads SVGAGI. Trimming shortened V by 7 bases and J by 6 bases, and 12 bases separated the two germline ends. This CDR3 comprises 12 residues. For the CDR3, the DNA is TGTGCCAGCAAGCCCAGGGTGAATGGCTACACCTTC. Amino acid sequence: CASKPRVNGYTF.

The chain carries TRBV30 and TRBJ2-7; 12 bases match TRBD1. The J segment lost 1 base and the V segment lost 1 base, leaving 2 bases of the junction unmatched. The length of the CDR3 is 15 residues. CDR1 GTSNPN and CDR2 SVGIG come from the germline V gene (reference sequence). Here the CDR3 DNA reads TGTGCCTGGAGTGGGGACAGGGGGCTTTCCTACGAGCAGTACTTC. Encoded protein: CAWSGDRGLSYEQYF.

This clone has just one count. V is TRBV7-8 and J is TRBJ2-2; possible D gene TRBD1, 7 bases. This CDR3 has 16 amino acids. V dropped 1 base and J dropped 5 bases, with 14 bases sitting between them. Germline lookup yields CDR1 SGHVS and CDR2 FQNEAQ. CDR3 region: CASSLVGRGETGELFF. The DNA for the CDR3 is TGTGCCAGCAGCTTAGTGGGCAGGGGGGAAACCGGGGAGCTGTTTTTT.

The J gene is TRBJ2-3, the V gene TRBV19; D is unresolved. Trimming stripped 5 bases from V and 2 bases from J, with 11 bases between. This CDR3 contains 14 residues. Germline loops: CDR1 LNHDA, CDR2 SQIVND (reference sequence). CDR3 in DNA: TGTGCCAGTAGTCCCCGGACCAACACAGATACGCAGTATTTT. Amino acids: CASSPRTNTDTQYF.

V gene TRBV11-1 combines with J gene TRBJ1-2, with no clear D. V was trimmed by 2 bases and J by 2 bases, leaving 6 bases between them. This CDR3 is built from 13 residues. Looked up from germline, CDR1 is SGHAT and CDR2 is FQDESV (reference sequence). This CDR3 is CASSLSRNYGYTF. The CDR3 nucleotides read TGTGCCAGCAGCTTATCTAGGAACTATGGCTACACCTTC.

The V gene is TRBV7-9, the J gene TRBJ2-3; no definite D call. Germline V CDR1 and CDR2: SEHNR, FQNEAQ (reference sequence). The CDR3 length is 13 residues. Trimming cost V 5 bases and J 3 bases, with 9 bases left between them. The CDR3 sequence: CASSPSSTDTQYF. The CDR3 DNA follows: TGTGCCAGCAGCCCCTCTAGTACAGATACGCAGTATTTT.

The chain links TRBV11-2 to TRBJ2-2; 10 bases align to TRBD1. J was trimmed by 4 bases and V by 5 bases; bases with no gene match: 7. The V gene's germline CDR1 is SGHAT and CDR2 FQNNGV. This CDR3 region has 16 residues. The CDR3 nucleotides read TGTGCCAGCAGCCTACGACAGGGGGCCTTCACCGGGGAGCTGTTTTTT. Protein: CASSLRQGAFTGELFF.

The gene calls are TRBV15 and TRBJ2-2, with D perhaps TRBD1 (6 bases). Looked up from germline, CDR1 is LNHNV and CDR2 is YYDKDF (reference sequence). This CDR3 spans 16 amino acids. Trimming removed 6 bases from V and 2 bases from J, with 16 bases in between. The CDR3 nucleotides read TGTGCCACCAGGCCACAGGGTAGCCGAAACACCGGGGAGCTGTTTTTT. This encodes CATRPQGSRNTGELFF.

Only one count was recorded for this clone. CDR3 residues: CASSTPGPYTF. CDR3 coding DNA: TGTGCCAGCAGTACCCCGGGACCATACACCTTC. The J gene is TRBJ1-2, the V gene TRBV27, with D possibly TRBD1 on 5 matching bases. Between the trimmed V and J ends, which lost 5 bases and 11 bases, there was a span of 12 bases. The germline gives CDR1 MNHEY, CDR2 SMNVEV (reference sequence). The CDR3 extends over 11 amino acids.

The chain uses TRBV18 and TRBJ2-3, with D perhaps matching TRBD2 (6 bases). Germline V gene lookup returns CDR1 KGHSH and CDR2 LQKENI. This CDR3 comprises 15 residues. V lost 4 bases, J lost 6 bases, and 17 bases lay in between. The CDR3 spells CASSRPGLQEDTQYF. In DNA form, the CDR3 reads TGTGCCAGCTCACGTCCGGGACTCCAGGAGGATACGCAGTATTTT.

The chain couples TRBV27 to TRBJ2-2, with a possible D match to TRBD1 (6 bases). V lost 6 bases, J lost 1 base, and 15 bases lay in between. The CDR3 length is 16 residues. CDR1 is MNHEY, CDR2 SMNVEV, per germline (reference sequence). In nucleotides, the CDR3 is TGTGCCAGCAGACCCGCCGACAGGTTGAACACCGGGGAGCTGTTTTTT. Translation gives CASRPADRLNTGELFF.

This chain uses TRBV7-2 with TRBJ1-2, with D hard to call. Trimming shortened V by 3 bases and J by 3 bases, and 5 bases separated the two germline ends. The CDR3 extends over 12 amino acids. Germline V gene data show CDR1 as SGHTA and CDR2 as FQGNSA. CDR3 amino acids: CASSLTYYGYTF. DNA of the CDR3: TGTGCCAGCAGCTTGACGTACTATGGCTACACCTTC.

This clone was seen a few times. The rearrangement uses TRBV7-2 and TRBJ1-3, with a weak D call TRBD1 (6 bases). V shed 5 bases and J shed 4 bases, with 9 bases lying between them. The germline gives CDR1 SGHTA, CDR2 FQGNSA. The CDR3 has 13 amino acids. The CDR3 is CASSGRGGNTIYF. The CDR3 bases are TGTGCCAGCAGCGGTAGGGGGGGAAACACCATATATTTT.

The chain combines TRBV7-9 with TRBJ1-2, with 8 bases fitting TRBD1. The CDR3 totals 16 residues. After removal of 5 bases from V and 4 bases from J, the junction contained 12 bases not matched to a gene. CDR1 and CDR2 from the germline V gene are SEHNR and FQNEAQ (reference sequence). The CDR3 protein is CASSLGVGQETYGYTF. The CDR3 DNA reads as TGTGCCAGCAGCCTAGGTGTGGGACAGGAGACCTATGGCTACACCTTC.

The chain recombines TRBV6-5 with TRBJ1-2; D is ambiguous. There are 13 residues in the CDR3. V lost 1 base and J lost 2, with 5 bases in between. Germline V gives CDR1 MNHEY, CDR2 SVGAGI. CDR3 region: CASSYYPNYGYTF. The CDR3 DNA is TGTGCCAGCAGTTACTACCCAAACTATGGCTACACCTTC.

This chain links TRBV19 with TRBJ1-5, with TRBD1 as a possible D gene (5 bases). Per the germline V gene, CDR1 is LNHDA and CDR2 is SQIVND (reference sequence). Trimming took off 5 bases at V and 0 bases at J, with 8 bases between the two ends. CDR3 length: 14 residues. CDR3: CASSRDFSNQPQHF. In nucleotides, the CDR3 is TGTGCCAGTAGTCGGGACTTTAGCAATCAGCCCCAGCATTTT.